The 23 T cell receptor beta chains presented below share a single source sample, sequenced in a study of OX40 agonist ivuxolimab in advanced cancers. TCRdb's copy holds only in-frame clones and misses some; the assay was immunoSEQ multiplex PCR. The repertoire has under 95,000 clones, roughly 81% of them found once; the top ten carry roughly 16%. Specimen: CD4+ or CD8+ T cells sorted from blood, collected in a trial of the OX40 agonist ivuxolimab. All receptors come from an adult with an advanced solid tumor such as melanoma, head and neck, liver or kidney cancer.

The chain is built from TRBV11-2 and TRBJ2-3; D unresolved. The V gene's germline CDR1 is SGHAT and CDR2 FQNNGV. Trimming took 4 bases from V and 8 from J, leaving 10 bases between them. The CDR3 totals 12 residues. The CDR3 loop is CASSSRSGTQYF. The CDR3 region has the DNA TGTGCCAGCAGCTCACGTTCGGGTACGCAGTATTTT.

V usage is TRBV4-2 and J usage is TRBJ2-7; a possible D gene is TRBD2 (6 bases). Germline V gene lookup returns CDR1 LGHNA and CDR2 YNFKEQ. The CDR3 spans 15 residues. V dropped 4 bases and J dropped 0 bases, with 13 bases sitting between them. CDR3 in amino acids: CASSRGGSRSYEQYF. In DNA form, the CDR3 reads TGTGCCAGCAGCCGTGGAGGGTCACGCTCCTACGAGCAGTACTTC.

This chain uses TRBV28 with TRBJ1-1; 12 nucleotides agree with TRBD1. The junction had 1 base not matched to a gene; V was cut back by 1 base and J by 4 bases. This CDR3 is 15 amino acids long. The germline V gene encodes CDR1 MDHEN and CDR2 SYDVKM. The CDR3 DNA reads as TGTGCCAGCAGTTTATCGGGACAGGGGGCCACTGAAGCTTTCTTT. It is translated as CASSLSGQGATEAFF.

The chain combines TRBV5-1 with TRBJ2-1; 12 bases are a match to TRBD2. The V gene end was trimmed by 4 bases and the J gene end by 0 bases; junction bases not matched to a gene: 11. The CDR3 runs to 19 residues. The V gene's germline CDR1 is SGHRS and CDR2 YFSETQ. CDR3 protein: CASSAGLAGIGSSYNEQFF. CDR3 nucleotide sequence: TGCGCCAGCAGCGCAGGACTAGCGGGAATCGGTAGCTCCTACAATGAGCAGTTCTTC.

This chain links TRBV10-2 with TRBJ2-2; no clear D gene. This CDR3 spans 15 amino acids. Trimming stripped 6 bases from V and 0 bases from J, with 11 bases between. Germline V gives CDR1 WSHSY, CDR2 SAAADI. The CDR3 is CASSLVRANTGELFF. For the CDR3, the DNA is TGCGCCAGCAGCCTCGTACGGGCGAACACCGGGGAGCTGTTTTTT.

The chain recombines TRBV27 with TRBJ1-5, with D uncertain. This CDR3 has 14 residues. V dropped 4 bases and J dropped 3 bases, with 10 bases sitting between them. Germline V lookup: CDR1 MNHEY, CDR2 SMNVEV (reference sequence). This CDR3 reads CASSYDGDNQPQHF. In nucleotides, the CDR3 is TGTGCCAGCAGTTATGACGGTGACAATCAGCCCCAGCATTTT.

The rearrangement uses TRBV4-2 and TRBJ2-7; 8 bases fit TRBD2. Trimming at V came to 1 base and at J to 5 bases, leaving 7 bases not matched to a gene. In germline, CDR1 is LGHNA, CDR2 YNFKEQ. The CDR3 consists of 15 residues. The CDR3 DNA reads TGTGCCAGCAGCCAAGCGGGAGGGAGTTCCCACGAGCAGTACTTC. As protein: CASSQAGGSSHEQYF.

The gene calls are TRBV15 and TRBJ2-2; D is uncertain. CDR3 size: 14 residues. The ends were cut back, 4 bases at V and 4 bases at J, with 10 bases in the middle. Germline lookup yields CDR1 LNHNV and CDR2 YYDKDF (reference sequence). In DNA form, the CDR3 reads TGTGCCACCAGCACAGCCGTCATCACCGGGGAGCTGTTTTTT. It codes for CATSTAVITGELFF.

This rearrangement joins TRBV6-1 to TRBJ2-1; TRBD2 matches at 10 bases. Per germline, CDR1 MNHNS and CDR2 SASEGT. This CDR3 contains 15 residues. The junction had 3 bases not matched to a gene; V was cut back by 5 bases and J by 2 bases. Written as DNA, the CDR3 is TGTGCCAGCAGTCAAACTAGCGGGGCCTACAATGAGCAGTTCTTC. It yields the protein CASSQTSGAYNEQFF.

The gene calls are TRBV6-6 and TRBJ2-1; TRBD2 agrees at 10 bases. This CDR3 comprises 16 residues. The V gene end was trimmed by 1 base and the J gene end by 8 bases; junction bases not matched to a gene: 8. In germline, CDR1 is MNHNY, CDR2 SVGAGI (reference sequence). This CDR3 reads CASSYLVAGGYDEQFF. Written as DNA, the CDR3 is TGTGCCAGCAGTTACTTGGTAGCGGGGGGATACGATGAGCAGTTCTTC.

This sequence joins TRBV10-3 and TRBJ1-2; tentative D call: TRBD1 (5 bases). The ends were cut back, 5 bases at V and 7 bases at J, with 17 bases in the middle. CDR3 length: 14 residues. CDR1 is ENHRY and CDR2 is SYGVKD in the germline V gene. CDR3 sequence reads: CAISQGSSLGGYTF. As DNA, the CDR3 is TGTGCCATCAGTCAGGGAAGTTCCCTTGGTGGCTACACCTTC.

This clone was seen a handful of times. V usage is TRBV4-2 and J usage is TRBJ1-2; 11 nucleotides line up with TRBD1. V lost 4 bases and J lost 6; bases outside the gene matches: 10. Per the germline V gene, CDR1 is LGHNA and CDR2 is YNFKEQ. The CDR3 spans 16 residues. The CDR3 reads CASSRRGQGEFNGYTF. The CDR3 DNA is TGTGCCAGCAGCCGTAGGGGACAGGGGGAATTCAATGGCTACACCTTC.

V gene TRBV6-1 combines with J gene TRBJ2-3, with a tentative D call TRBD2 (6 bases). Per the germline V gene, CDR1 is MNHNS and CDR2 is SASEGT. This CDR3 has 16 residues. Trimming took 4 bases from V and 0 from J, leaving 14 bases between them. CDR3 protein: CASSGGTLHSTDTQYF. CDR3 coding DNA: TGTGCCAGCAGTGGCGGGACTTTACATAGCACAGATACGCAGTATTTT.

This chain joins TRBV10-3 and TRBJ2-6; D may be TRBD2 (5 bases). V lost 2 bases and J lost 4, with 9 bases in between. CDR3 length: 15 amino acids. Germline CDR1 ENHRY, CDR2 SYGVKD. CDR3 protein: CAISEEGRGANVLTF. CDR3 nucleotides: TGTGCCATCAGTGAGGAGGGAAGAGGGGCCAACGTCCTGACTTTC.

This clone is a singleton in its sample. The chain links TRBV16 to TRBJ2-2, with D perhaps matching TRBD1 (5 bases). Germline CDR1 and CDR2: KGHSY and FQNENV. V was trimmed by 0 bases and J by 5 bases, leaving 13 bases between them. This CDR3 region has 16 residues. In DNA form, the CDR3 reads TGTGCCAGCAGCCAATCGGGCAGGGATCGTACCGGGGAGCTGTTTTTT. Translated: CASSQSGRDRTGELFF.

In this sample, this clone turned up a few times. The V gene is TRBV5-4, the J gene TRBJ2-7, with TRBD2 identical over 13 bases. With 4 bases clipped from V and 5 bases from J, the junction kept 9 bases outside the gene matches. The CDR3 runs to 16 residues. Germline values: CDR1 SGHNT, CDR2 YYREEE (reference sequence). CDR3 sequence: CASSNLLAGGPHEQYF. The CDR3 bases are TGTGCCAGCAGCAATCTACTAGCGGGAGGGCCCCACGAGCAGTACTTC.

In this sample, this clone turned up a few times. The chain joins TRBV19 to TRBJ2-1; 13 nucleotides match TRBD2. V gave up 6 bases and J gave up 8 bases; unmatched junction bases: 10. There are 16 residues in the CDR3. Germline CDR1 is LNHDA and CDR2 is SQIVND (reference sequence). CDR3 nucleotide sequence: TGTGCCAGTAGCCCTGTCCGGACTAGCGGGAGTCATGAGCAGTTCTTC. Its translation: CASSPVRTSGSHEQFF.

The chain combines TRBV9 with TRBJ1-1, with unresolved D. This CDR3 has 15 amino acids. CDR1 and CDR2 from the germline V gene are SGDLS and YYNGEE. The V end was cut by 3 bases, the J end by 6 bases, with 18 bases between. The chain's CDR3 is CASSGGLVERAEAFF. The DNA of the CDR3 is TGTGCCAGCAGCGGTGGCTTGGTGGAGCGAGCTGAAGCTTTCTTT.

The rearrangement links TRBV6-1 to TRBJ1-5; 10 bases fit TRBD1. V shed 4 bases, J shed 6 bases, and the junction held 6 bases outside the gene matches. The CDR3 is 15 residues long. Germline CDR1 is MNHNS and CDR2 is SASEGT. CDR3 region: CASSGDRGEGQPQHF. Here the CDR3 DNA reads TGTGCCAGCAGTGGGGACAGGGGCGAGGGTCAGCCCCAGCATTTT.

The chain has TRBV13 and TRBJ1-6; D gene uncertain. The V gene lost 3 bases and the J gene lost 13 bases, with 10 bases spanning the gap. Germline lookup yields CDR1 PRHDT and CDR2 FYEKMQ (reference sequence). There are 12 residues in the CDR3. CDR3: CASSLQRGPLHF. Here the CDR3 DNA reads TGTGCCAGCAGCTTGCAAAGAGGCCCCCTCCACTTT.

This chain connects TRBV5-1 to TRBJ2-3; D not resolved. Looked up from germline, CDR1 is SGHRS and CDR2 is YFSETQ. The CDR3 has 14 amino acids. The ends were cut back, 0 bases at V and 5 bases at J, with 10 bases in the middle. The CDR3 DNA reads TGCGCCAGCAGCTTGGGGATGCTGGGAGATACGCAGTATTTT. Translating gives CASSLGMLGDTQYF.

The J gene is TRBJ2-2, the V gene TRBV19; 8 bases are shared with TRBD1. Per the germline V gene, CDR1 is LNHDA and CDR2 is SQIVND (reference sequence). After removal of 6 bases from V and 1 base from J, the junction contained 4 bases not matched to a gene. CDR3 size: 15 residues. CDR3 nucleotide sequence: TGTGCCAGTAGCCAGGGGGCATTGAACACCGGGGAGCTGTTTTTT. This gives the protein CASSQGALNTGELFF. Supplemented by reference TRBV19 and TRBJ2-2, the full variable domain reads DGGITQSPKYLFRKEGQNVTLSCEQNLNHDAMYWYRQDPGQGLRLIYYSQIVNDFQKGDIAEGYSVSREKKESFPLTVTSAQKNPTAFYLCASSQGALNTGELFFGEGSRLTVL.

This clone showed up just once. The V gene is TRBV15, the J gene TRBJ2-5; D is perhaps TRBD2 (5 bases). CDR1 is LNHNV and CDR2 is YYDKDF in the germline V gene (reference sequence). The CDR3 is 15 residues long. Trimming cost V 1 base and J 4 bases, with 13 bases left between them. CDR3 in amino acids: CATSRAPSFPETQYF. CDR3 nucleotides: TGTGCCACCAGCAGAGCGCCTAGCTTTCCAGAGACCCAGTACTTC. Full variable domain (rest looked up from reference TRBV15 and TRBJ2-5): DAMVIQNPRYQVTQFGKPVTLSCSQTLNHNVMYWYQQKSSQAPKLLFHYYDKDFNNEADTPDNFQSRRPNTSFCFLDIRSPGLGDTAMYLCATSRAPSFPETQYFGPGTRLLVL.